A selection of T cell receptor beta chains follows, all from one sample in a study of T cell responses to AZD1222 COVID-19 vaccine. Profiling relied on immunoSEQ multiplex PCR, and the TCRdb table lists in-frame clones only, not all of them. The sample has tens of thousands of clones; under 95% are singletons. The sequenced sample was peripheral blood, obtained 28 days after the second AZD1222 dose. The receptors come from an adult who received the AZD1222 COVID-19 vaccine. CDR3s include the opening cysteine and the closing phenylalanine or tryptophan. A D gene is named only where the DNA matches it firmly. Size tells how often a clone was seen (once, few, many) or the class of an expanded clone, and some rows leave it out.

TRBD2 TRBJ2-1 . TRBV2 TGTGCCAGCAGCGGGACTAGCGGGAGAGGCGGTGAGCAGTTCTTC CASSGTSGRGGEQFF
. TRBJ2-7 . TRBV30 TGTGCCTGGAGTCCATTACTGACGGGAGAGCAGTACTTC CAWSPLLTGEQYF
. TRBJ2-7 . TRBV27 TGTGCCAGCAGTTTACCCGGGACTGTGATGAACGAGCAGTACTTC CASSLPGTVMNEQYF
TRBD1 TRBJ1-1 . TRBV2 TGTGCCAGCAGGGACAGGGATTGGACCACTGAAGCTTTCTTT CASRDRDWTTEAFF
TRBD1 TRBJ2-7 . TRBV7-2 TGTGCCAGCAGCTTGGAACAGGGGGCTTCCTACGAGCAGTACTTC CASSLEQGASYEQYF
. TRBJ2-7 . TRBV29-1 TGCAGCGTTCGGACTGGCTACGAGCAGTACTTC CSVRTGYEQYF
. TRBJ2-1 . TRBV5-1 TGCGCCAGCAGCCCGCAGGGGGGATCCTACAATGAGCAGTTCTTC CASSPQGGSYNEQFF
TRBD2 TRBJ2-1 . TRBV9 TGTGCCAGCAGCGTAGGCTGGGGGACTAGCGGATACAATGAGCAGTTCTTC CASSVGWGTSGYNEQFF
TRBD2 TRBJ2-7 . TRBV6-5 TGTGCCAGCAGTTACGGGGTAGCGGGATACGAGCAGTACTTC CASSYGVAGYEQYF
TRBD1 TRBJ1-5 . TRBV28 TGTGCCAGCAGTCCCGACAGGGGAAGGAGCAATCAGCCCCAGCATTTT CASSPDRGRSNQPQHF
. TRBJ2-2 . TRBV5-1 TGCGCCAGCAGCCGAAACACCGGGGAGCTGTTTTTT CASSRNTGELFF
TRBD2 TRBJ2-3 . TRBV29-1 TGCAGCGTTGTCCCTAGCGGGAGCACAGATACGCAGTATTTT CSVVPSGSTDTQYF
. TRBJ1-5 . TRBV19 TGTGCCAGTAGTATTGGGGGAGGGCAGCCCCAGCATTTT CASSIGGGQPQHF
TRBD1 TRBJ1-5 . TRBV4-1 TGCGCCAGCGGGACAGGGCAGAATCAGCCCCAGCATTTT CASGTGQNQPQHF
. TRBJ1-6 . TRBV12-3/TRBV12-4 TGTGCCAGCAGTTTCCCGCGTTCACCCCTCCACTTT CASSFPRSPLHF
TRBD2 TRBJ2-7 . TRBV19 TGTGCCAGTAGCCCCGTTAGAGCGGGATGGGGCTACGAGCAGTACTTC CASSPVRAGWGYEQYF
TRBD1 TRBJ2-7 . TRBV28 TGTGCCAGCAGTTTATGGGAAGGACAGGGTTACGAGCAGTACTTC CASSLWEGQGYEQYF
TRBD1 TRBJ2-7 . TRBV14 TGTGCCAGCAGCCACTGGGACAGCCCCTACGAGCAGTACTTC CASSHWDSPYEQYF
TRBD1 TRBJ1-1 . TRBV29-1 TGCAGCGTTAAGGGACAGAGGGCTTTCTTT CSVKGQRAFF
TRBD1 TRBJ1-1 . TRBV5-1 TGCGCCAGCAGCTTGGGACAGGGGAGTTCTGAAGCTTTCTTT CASSLGQGSSEAFF
TRBD2 TRBJ2-7 . TRBV30 TGTGCCTTCACCGGGACTAGCGGGAGTAGTTACGAGCAGTACTTC CAFTGTSGSSYEQYF
. TRBJ1-3 . TRBV3-1/TRBV3-2 TGTGCCAGCAGCCTCGAAGGGGTGCTCTCTGGAAACACCATATATTTT CASSLEGVLSGNTIYF
. TRBJ2-2 . TRBV4-2 TGTGCCAGCAGCCTTAGCAGCAACACCGGGGAGCTGTTTTTT CASSLSSNTGELFF
TRBD1 TRBJ2-1 once TRBV9 TGTGCCAGCAGCACCGGACAGGGCTGGTCCAATGAGCAGTTCTTC CASSTGQGWSNEQFF
TRBD2 TRBJ2-7 . TRBV6-1 TGTGCCAGCAGTGCCCAACTAGCGGGAGGGCCGGGGGAGCAGTACTTC CASSAQLAGGPGEQYF
TRBD2 TRBJ2-2 . TRBV28 TGTGCCAGCAATGCAGCGGGAGGGCCAGCCGGGGAGCTGTTTTTT CASNAAGGPAGELFF
. TRBJ1-5 . TRBV19 TGTGCCAGTAGTTACCGGGACACTAAAGGGAATCAGCCCCAGCATTTT CASSYRDTKGNQPQHF
. TRBJ1-1 once TRBV2 TGTGCCAGCAGCTATGGTACGAACACTGAAGCTTTCTTT CASSYGTNTEAFF
. TRBJ2-5 . TRBV14 TGTGCCAGCAGCCAAGATTGGGGCCAACGGGGTTCCCGAGAGACCCAGTACTTC CASSQDWGQRGSRETQYF
. TRBJ1-5 . TRBV11-2 TGTGCCAGCAGCTTAGATGGTGCAGGGGCGATCTATCAGCCCCAGCATTTT CASSLDGAGAIYQPQHF
. TRBJ2-3 . TRBV7-9 TGTGCCAGCTTGTCGGAACCCACAGATACGCAGTATTTT CASLSEPTDTQYF
. TRBJ1-1 . TRBV5-4 TGTGCCAGCAGCTTGACTGCCAAGAACACTGAAGCTTTCTTT CASSLTAKNTEAFF
TRBD1 TRBJ1-3 . TRBV6-5 TGTGCCAGCAGCCAAGACAGGGGAAGTGGAAACACCATATATTTT CASSQDRGSGNTIYF
TRBD1 TRBJ1-1 once TRBV28 TGTGCCAGCACCAGCTCCGGGACAGGGCGGATGAACACTGAAGCTTTCTTT CASTSSGTGRMNTEAFF
. TRBJ1-1 few TRBV7-8 TGTGCCAGCAGCTTAGTGTTGGCAGGCCTACCTGAAACTGAAGCTTTCTTT CASSLVLAGLPETEAFF
. TRBJ2-7 . TRBV20-1 TGCAGTGCTAGTTTCGGCAGAGCCTACGAGCAGTACTTC CSASFGRAYEQYF
TRBD1 TRBJ1-6 . TRBV7-3 TGTGCCAGCAGCGCAACCGGGACAGGGATTTCACCCCTCCACTTT CASSATGTGISPLHF
TRBD2 TRBJ2-5 . TRBV7-3 TGTGCCAGCAGCTTGGGGTACGAGATAGCGGGAGGTTCAGAGACCCAGTACTTC CASSLGYEIAGGSETQYF
. TRBJ1-4 . TRBV15 TGTGCCACCAGCAGAGATTTGGGTGAAAAACTGTTTTTT CATSRDLGEKLFF
. TRBJ2-3 . TRBV9 TGTGCCAGCAGCGTAGCTCGGACTGGCACAGATACGCAGTATTTT CASSVARTGTDTQYF
. TRBJ1-2 . TRBV28 TGTGCCAGCAGTCCTCCCGGGTTCTATGGCTACACCTTC CASSPPGFYGYTF
. TRBJ1-2 . TRBV28 TGTGCCAGCAGTTTAGCCGACCTCTATGGCTACACCTTC CASSLADLYGYTF
. TRBJ2-4 . TRBV5-1 TGCGCCAGCAGCTTGGAGCGGTCAGGGCCCAAAAACATTCAGTACTTC CASSLERSGPKNIQYF
. TRBJ2-7 . TRBV6-2/TRBV6-3 TGTGCCAGCAGTCTTCTGGGGGAGCGGTCCTACGAGCAGTACTTC CASSLLGERSYEQYF
TRBD2 TRBJ2-3 . TRBV19 TGTGCCAGTAGTATAATCCGCGGGGGGGATACGCAGTATTTT CASSIIRGGDTQYF
. TRBJ1-5 . TRBV28 TGTGCCAGCAGTTCTGGACAGTATAGCAATCAGCCCCAGCATTTT CASSSGQYSNQPQHF
. TRBJ2-5 . TRBV28 TGTGCCAGCAGTTTAGAGGAGGGGGAGACCCAGTACTTC CASSLEEGETQYF
TRBD1 TRBJ2-7 . TRBV5-6 TGTGCCAGCAGCCGCGGGACAGGGGGAGCGTACGAGCAGTACTTC CASSRGTGGAYEQYF